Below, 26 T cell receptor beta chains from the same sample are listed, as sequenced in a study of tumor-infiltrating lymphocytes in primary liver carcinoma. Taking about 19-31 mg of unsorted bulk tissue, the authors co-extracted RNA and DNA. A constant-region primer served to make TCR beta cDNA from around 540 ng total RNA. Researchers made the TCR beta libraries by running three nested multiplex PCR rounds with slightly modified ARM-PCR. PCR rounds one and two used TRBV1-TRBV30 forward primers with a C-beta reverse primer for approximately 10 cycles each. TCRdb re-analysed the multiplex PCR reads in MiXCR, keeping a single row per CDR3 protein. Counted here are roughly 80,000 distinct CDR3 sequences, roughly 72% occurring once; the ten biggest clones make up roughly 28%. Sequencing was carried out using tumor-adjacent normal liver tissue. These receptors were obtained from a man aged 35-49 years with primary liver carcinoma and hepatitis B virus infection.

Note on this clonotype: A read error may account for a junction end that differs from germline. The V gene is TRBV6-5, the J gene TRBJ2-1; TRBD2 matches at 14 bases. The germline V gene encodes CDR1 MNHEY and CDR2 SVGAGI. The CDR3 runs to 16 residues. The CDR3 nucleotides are TGTGCCATCAGTTATGCGGGACTAGCGGGAGACCATGAGCAGTTCTTC. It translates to CAISYAGLAGDHEQFF.

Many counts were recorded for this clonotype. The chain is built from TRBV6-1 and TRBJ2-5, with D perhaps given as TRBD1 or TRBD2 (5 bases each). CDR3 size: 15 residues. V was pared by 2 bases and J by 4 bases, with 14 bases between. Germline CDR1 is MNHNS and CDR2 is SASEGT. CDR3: CASSESTGRVETQYF. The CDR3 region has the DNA TGTGCCAGCAGTGAATCGACGGGACGGGTAGAGACCCAGTACTTC.

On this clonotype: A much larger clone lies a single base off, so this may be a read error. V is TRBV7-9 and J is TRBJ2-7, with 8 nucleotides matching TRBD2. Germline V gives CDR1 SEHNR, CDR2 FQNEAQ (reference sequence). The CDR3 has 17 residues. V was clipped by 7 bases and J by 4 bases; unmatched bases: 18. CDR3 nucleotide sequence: TGTGCCAGCATCCCCGACGCAGCGGGAGCGGGCCAATACGAGCAGTACTTC. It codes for CASIPDAAGAGQYEQYF.

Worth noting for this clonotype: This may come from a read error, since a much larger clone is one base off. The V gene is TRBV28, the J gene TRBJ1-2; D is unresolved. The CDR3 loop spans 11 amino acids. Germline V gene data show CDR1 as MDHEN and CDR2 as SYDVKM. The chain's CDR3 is CATSSGYGYTF. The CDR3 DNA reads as TGTGCCACCAGTTCAGGCTATGGCTACACCTTC.

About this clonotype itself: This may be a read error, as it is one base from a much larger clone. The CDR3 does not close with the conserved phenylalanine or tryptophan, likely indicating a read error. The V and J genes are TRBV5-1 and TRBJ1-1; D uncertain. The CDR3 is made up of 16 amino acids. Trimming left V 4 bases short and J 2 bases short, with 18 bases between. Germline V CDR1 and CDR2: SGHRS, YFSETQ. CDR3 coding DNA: TGCGCCAGCAGCCTCACCCCCTCGGGGATTAACACTGAAGCTTTCTCT. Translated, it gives CASSLTPSGINTEAFS.

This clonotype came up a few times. The CDR3 bases are TGTGCCAGCAGTTACGCCGGGGGGTCTAATTCACCCCTCCACTTT. Translated: CASSYAGGSNSPLHF. The rearrangement links TRBV6-5 to TRBJ1-6, with a weak D call TRBD1 (5 bases). Germline lookup yields CDR1 MNHEY and CDR2 SVGAGI. The CDR3 loop spans 15 amino acids. V shed 2 bases and J shed 6 bases, with 11 bases lying between them.

For the CDR3, the DNA is TGCAGTGCTAGGGGACTCGGATTGGATACGCAGTATTTT. Protein product: CSARGLGLDTQYF. This chain links TRBV20-1 with TRBJ2-3; a possible D gene is TRBD2 (6 bases). The CDR3 sequence is 13 residues long. The germline V gene encodes CDR1 DFQATT and CDR2 SNEGSKA (reference sequence). The germline V and J ends were trimmed by 3 bases and 6 bases, with 13 bases remaining between them.

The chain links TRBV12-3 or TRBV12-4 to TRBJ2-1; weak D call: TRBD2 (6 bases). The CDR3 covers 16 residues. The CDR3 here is CVNSLAEMVLGDEQFF. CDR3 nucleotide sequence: TGTGTCAACAGTTTAGCGGAGATGGTCTTAGGCGATGAGCAGTTCTTC.

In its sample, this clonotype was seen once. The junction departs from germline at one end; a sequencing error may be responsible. The CDR3 DNA reads as TGTGCCAGCAGTGAAAGATGGGGGACAGAGGCAGATACGCAATATTTT. Encoded protein: CASSERWGTEADTQYF. The rearrangement uses TRBV6-1 and TRBJ2-3; 7 bases are shared with TRBD1. The CDR3 contains 16 residues. Germline loops: CDR1 MNHNS, CDR2 SASEGT.

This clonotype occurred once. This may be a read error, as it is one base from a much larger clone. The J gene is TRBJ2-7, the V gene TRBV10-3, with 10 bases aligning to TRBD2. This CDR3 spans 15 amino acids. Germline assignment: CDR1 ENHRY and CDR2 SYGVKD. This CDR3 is CAFSYGTSDSYEQYF. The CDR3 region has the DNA TGTGCCTTCAGCTACGGGACTAGCGACTCCTACGAGCAGTACTTC.

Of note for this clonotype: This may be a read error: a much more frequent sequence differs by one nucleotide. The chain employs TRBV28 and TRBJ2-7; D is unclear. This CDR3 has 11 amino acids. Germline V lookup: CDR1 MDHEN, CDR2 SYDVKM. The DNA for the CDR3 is TGTGCCAGCAGTTTATCCCACGAGCTGTACTTC. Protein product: CASSLSHELYF.

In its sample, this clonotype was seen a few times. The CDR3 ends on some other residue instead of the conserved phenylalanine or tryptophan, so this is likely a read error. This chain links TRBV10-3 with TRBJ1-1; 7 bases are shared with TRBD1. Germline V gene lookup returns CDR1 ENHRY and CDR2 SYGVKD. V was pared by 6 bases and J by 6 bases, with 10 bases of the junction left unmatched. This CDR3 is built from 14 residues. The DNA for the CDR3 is TGTGCCATCAGCTCGAGGGACAGAGGCCCTGAAGCTTTCTCT. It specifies CAISSRDRGPEAFS.

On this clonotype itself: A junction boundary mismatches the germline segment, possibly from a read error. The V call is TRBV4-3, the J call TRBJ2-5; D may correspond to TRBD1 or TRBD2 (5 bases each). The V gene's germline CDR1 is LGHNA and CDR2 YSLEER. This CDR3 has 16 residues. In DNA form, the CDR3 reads TGCGCCAGCAACCAAGAAGCTTGGAGAGGGGAGGAGACCCAGTACTTC. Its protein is CASNQEAWRGEETQYF.

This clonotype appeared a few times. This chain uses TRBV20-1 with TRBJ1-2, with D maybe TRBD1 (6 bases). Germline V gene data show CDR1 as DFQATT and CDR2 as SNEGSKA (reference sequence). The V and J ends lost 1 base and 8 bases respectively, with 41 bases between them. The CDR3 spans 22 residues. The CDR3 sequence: CSARVGRNRVVSKQGPRGGYTF. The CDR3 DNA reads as TGCAGTGCTAGAGTAGGCCGCAACAGGGTCGTTTCAAAACAGGGTCCGCGTGGGGGCTACACCTTC.

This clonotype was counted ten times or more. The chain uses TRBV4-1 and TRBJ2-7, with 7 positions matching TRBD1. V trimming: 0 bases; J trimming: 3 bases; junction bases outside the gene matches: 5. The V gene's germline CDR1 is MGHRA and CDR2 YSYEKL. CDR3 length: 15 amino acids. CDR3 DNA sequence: TGCGCCAGCAGCCAAGAAGACAGGGAATACTACGAGCAGTACTTC. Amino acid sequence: CASSQEDREYYEQYF.

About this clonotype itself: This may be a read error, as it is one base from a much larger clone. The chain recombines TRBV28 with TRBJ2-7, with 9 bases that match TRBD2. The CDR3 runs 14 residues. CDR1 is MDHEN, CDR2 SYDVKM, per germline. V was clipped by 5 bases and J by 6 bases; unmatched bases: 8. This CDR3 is CASSLLAGNCEQYF. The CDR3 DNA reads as TGTGCCAGCAGTCTTCTAGCGGGGAACTGCGAGCAGTACTTC.

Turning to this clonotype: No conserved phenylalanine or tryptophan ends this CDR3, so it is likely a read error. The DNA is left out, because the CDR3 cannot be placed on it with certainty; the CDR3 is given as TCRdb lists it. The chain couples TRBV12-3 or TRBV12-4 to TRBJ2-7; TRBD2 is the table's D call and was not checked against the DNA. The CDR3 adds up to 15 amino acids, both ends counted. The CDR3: CASSFGTGLFYEQYC.

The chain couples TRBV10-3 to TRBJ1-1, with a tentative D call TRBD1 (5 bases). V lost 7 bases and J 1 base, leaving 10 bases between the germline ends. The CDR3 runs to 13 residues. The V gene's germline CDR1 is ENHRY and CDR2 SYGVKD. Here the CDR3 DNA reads TGTGCCATCAAGGCAGGGAGGAACACTGAAGCTTTCTTT. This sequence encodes CAIKAGRNTEAFF.

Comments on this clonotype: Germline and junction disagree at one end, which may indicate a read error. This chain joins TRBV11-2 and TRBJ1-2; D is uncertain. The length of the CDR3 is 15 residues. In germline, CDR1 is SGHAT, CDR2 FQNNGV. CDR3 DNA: TGTGCCAGCATCTATACAGAGGGCTCCTCCCCTGGCTACACTTTC. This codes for CASIYTEGSSPGYTF.

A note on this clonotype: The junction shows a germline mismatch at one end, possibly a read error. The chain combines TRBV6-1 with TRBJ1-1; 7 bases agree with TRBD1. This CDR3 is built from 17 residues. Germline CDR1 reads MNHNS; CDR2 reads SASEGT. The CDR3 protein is CASSEVSWGQRNTESFF. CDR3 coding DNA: TGTGCCAGCAGTGAAGTGTCATGGGGACAGCGGAACACTGAATCTTTCTTT.

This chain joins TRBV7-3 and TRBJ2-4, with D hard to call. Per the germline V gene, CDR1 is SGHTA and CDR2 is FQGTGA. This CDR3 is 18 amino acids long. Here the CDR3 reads CSSSLSPDRFEAKNIQYF. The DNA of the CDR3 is TGTAGCAGCAGCTTAAGCCCGGACCGGTTTGAAGCCAAAAACATTCAGTACTTC.

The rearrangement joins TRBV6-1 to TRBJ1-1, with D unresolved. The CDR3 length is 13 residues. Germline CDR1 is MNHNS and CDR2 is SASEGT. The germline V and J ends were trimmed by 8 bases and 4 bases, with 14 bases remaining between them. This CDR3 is CASLRERGTEAFF. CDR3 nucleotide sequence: TGTGCCAGCTTACGGGAACGGGGCACTGAAGCTTTCTTT.

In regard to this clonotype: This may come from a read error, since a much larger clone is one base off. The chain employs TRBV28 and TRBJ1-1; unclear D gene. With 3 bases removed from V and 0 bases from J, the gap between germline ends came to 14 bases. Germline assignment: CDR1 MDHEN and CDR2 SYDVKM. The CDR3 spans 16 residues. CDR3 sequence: CASSFSLIGLNTEAFF. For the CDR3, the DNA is TGTGCCAGCAGTTTCTCCCTCATAGGATTGAACACTGAAGCTTTCTTT.

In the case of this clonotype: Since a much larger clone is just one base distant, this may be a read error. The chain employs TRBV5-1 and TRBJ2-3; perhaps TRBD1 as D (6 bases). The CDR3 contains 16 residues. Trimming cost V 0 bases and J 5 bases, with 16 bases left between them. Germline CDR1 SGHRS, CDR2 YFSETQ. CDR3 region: CASSLASRGWVDTQYF. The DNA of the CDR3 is TGCGCCAGCAGCTTGGCATCCAGGGGCTGGGTAGATACGCAGTATTTT.

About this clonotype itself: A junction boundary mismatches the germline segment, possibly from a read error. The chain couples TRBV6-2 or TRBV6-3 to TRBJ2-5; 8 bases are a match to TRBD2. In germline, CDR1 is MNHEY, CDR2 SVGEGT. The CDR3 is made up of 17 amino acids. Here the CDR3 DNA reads TGTGCCGGCAGCGAAAGGACTAGCAGGAGGACCGAAATAACCCAGTACTTC. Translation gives CAGSERTSRRTEITQYF.

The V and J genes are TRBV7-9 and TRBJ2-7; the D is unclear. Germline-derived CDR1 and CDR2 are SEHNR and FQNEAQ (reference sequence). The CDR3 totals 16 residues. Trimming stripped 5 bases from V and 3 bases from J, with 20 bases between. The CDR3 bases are TGTGCCAGCAGCCCTACCTTGACACGGTCCTTCTACGAGCAGTACTTC. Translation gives CASSPTLTRSFYEQYF.